The table lists the clone carrying this T cell receptor (beta chain) with many counts. Its antigen is unknown. This sample is part of a study of metastatic and nonmetastatic thyroid tumors. Study details: Thyroid patients, malignant and benign, had repertoires compared across blood and tumor or nodule tissue.

The entire patient cohort was treatment-naive prior to thyroid surgery. Study outcomes and limitations: Within blood and tumor, benign nodules reportedly had significantly lower TCR beta diversity than malignant thyroid tumors did.

TCRdb reprocessed the PCR reads using MiXCR. The sample has 25,000 to 35,000 clones; roughly 10% are singletons. The CDR3 covers 16 residues. The germline gives CDR1 LGHNA, CDR2 YSLEER. Trimming cost V 0 bases and J 11 bases, with 21 bases left between them. The sequencing sample was made of blood. This sequence was found in a female donor with papillary thyroid cancer or a benign thyroid nodule (not recorded which). Some clones in this sample may be carry-over from other donors' samples. The chain recombines TRBV4-3 with TRBJ2-3, with D tentatively TRBD1 or TRBD2 (5 bases each). The CDR3 is CASSQDWGRTDEGQYF. The DNA of the CDR3 is TGCGCCAGCAGCCAAGACTGGGGACGGACGGATGAAGGGCAGTATTTT.